One sample yielded the 2 T cell receptor beta chains listed below, sequenced in a study of a mutant IDH1 vaccine in newly diagnosed glioma. These receptors have no known antigen. Time point of the sample: week 35, safety follow-up. Vaccination used 300 ug of mutant IDH1 20-mer peptide per dose, with topical imiquimod. Assay: immunoSEQ multiplex PCR; the TCRdb copy retains only in-frame clones and omits some. The table records tens of thousands of clones, 60% to 75% of them present only once. The source was PBMCs, collected from a glioma patient whose treatment included an IDH1 peptide vaccine. The source is a man aged 50-60 years with glioma.

Note on this clone: Just one base apart from a much larger clone, this may be a read error. V usage is TRBV13 and J usage is TRBJ2-7, with D unclear. Germline-derived CDR1 and CDR2 are PRHDT and FYEKMQ (reference sequence). The V and J ends lost 4 bases and 0 bases respectively, with 1 base between them. This CDR3 spans 11 amino acids. The CDR3 loop reads CASSSSYEQYF. CDR3 sequence (DNA): TGTGCCAGCAGCTCCTCCTACGAGCAGTACTTC.

The chain employs TRBV7-2 and TRBJ2-7, with 8 positions matching TRBD1. Germline values: CDR1 SGHTA, CDR2 FQGNSA. V gave up 1 base and J gave up 4 bases; unmatched junction bases: 6. This CDR3 contains 15 residues. The CDR3 bases are TGTGCCAGCAGCTTAGAACAGGGGGAAGCGTACGAGCAGTACTTC. Protein sequence: CASSLEQGEAYEQYF.